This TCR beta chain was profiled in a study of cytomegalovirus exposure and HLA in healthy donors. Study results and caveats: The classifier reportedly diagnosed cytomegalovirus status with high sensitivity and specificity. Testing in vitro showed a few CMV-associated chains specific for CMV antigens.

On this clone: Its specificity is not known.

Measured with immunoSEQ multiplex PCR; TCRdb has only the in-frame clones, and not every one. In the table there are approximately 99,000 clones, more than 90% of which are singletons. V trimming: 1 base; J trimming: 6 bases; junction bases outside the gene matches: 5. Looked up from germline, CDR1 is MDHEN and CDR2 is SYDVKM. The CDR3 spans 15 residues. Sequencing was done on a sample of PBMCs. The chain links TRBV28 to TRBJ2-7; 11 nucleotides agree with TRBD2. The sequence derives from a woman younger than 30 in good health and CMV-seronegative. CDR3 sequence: CASSLFETSGVEQYF. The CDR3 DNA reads TGTGCCAGCAGTTTATTTGAGACTAGCGGGGTCGAGCAGTACTTC.